This T cell receptor beta chain is drawn from a study of T-cell reconstitution after alpha-beta-depleted transplantation in children. TCRbeta library construction was performed incorporating unique molecular identifiers. TCRdb re-analysed the PCR reads in MiXCR, keeping a single row per CDR3 protein. The table shows about 980,000 distinct CDR3 sequences, with roughly 31% occurring only once. Study conclusions and caveats: Newly produced T cells mostly accounted for T-cell counts and diversity one year post-transplant. Diversity of TCRbeta at day 60 was high in some patients, arising from surviving recipient T cells and thymic progenitors.

The ends were cut back, 0 bases at V and 6 bases at J, with 14 bases in the middle. The CDR3 extends over 15 amino acids. Germline V gene data show CDR1 as MNHEY and CDR2 as SVGAGI. This clonotype has more than one count but fewer than ten. Its antigen is as yet unknown. The chain couples TRBV6-5 to TRBJ1-1, with a weak D call TRBD1 (5 bases). The sample in question was PBMCs, mostly from graft donor cells, obtained 360 days after TCRalphabeta/CD19-depleted stem cell transplant. This TCR was sampled from a boy less than two years old who had a stem cell transplant for SCID, so the T cells may come from the graft donor. The CDR3 region is CASSYSETVFPEAFF. CDR3 nucleotides: TGTGCCAGCAGTTACTCTGAGACAGTGTTCCCTGAAGCTTTCTTT.